One T cell receptor (beta chain) is described in this entry. Original methodology: Amplification of reference gene primers was used by the study to estimate nucleated cell counts. The protocol was immunoSEQ multiplex PCR, while the TCRdb copy is restricted to in-frame clones and leaves out a portion. V, J and clone size are those of that table, while D and trimming were read from the DNA. The sample includes 250,000 to 300,000 clones, 89% of them seen just once. The CDR3 has 15 residues. In germline, CDR1 is SGHRS, CDR2 YFSETQ. V dropped 3 bases and J dropped 7; count of bases not matched to a gene: 10. The sample is drawn from a study of blood T cell repertoires in COVID-19. Study overall: Spain, Italy and the United States supplied samples that represented acute and convalescent COVID-19. Nucleic acid was either cDNA or gDNA, and it came from T cells, B-cell-depleted T cells, or PBMCs.

Sequenced input: peripheral blood. The chain combines TRBV5-1 with TRBJ2-1, with 7 nucleotides matching TRBD1. The source of this sequence is a woman aged 55-69 years with acute or convalescent COVID-19. The CDR3 spells CASSSETGKINEQFF. CDR3 in DNA: TGCGCCAGCAGCTCTGAGACAGGGAAAATTAATGAGCAGTTCTTC.